This TCR beta chain stems from a study of blood T cell repertoires in COVID-19. On the study more broadly: T cells, B-cell-depleted T cells, or PBMCs provided the cDNA or gDNA that served as material.

Germline loops: CDR1 MDHEN, CDR2 SYDVKM. This CDR3 is 18 amino acids long. The junction had 8 bases not matched to a gene; V was cut back by 4 bases and J by 0 bases. Source study methods: It was from reference gene primer amplification that nucleated cell counts were estimated. Data came from immunoSEQ multiplex PCR; TCRdb stores just in-frame clones and leaves some out. V and J calls and clone size are copied from that table; D and trimming were computed from the DNA. The sample contains around 170,000 clones, 70% to 90% of which appear only once. The count of this clone is one. Sequencing was carried out using peripheral blood. This sequence originates from a woman in her 70s with acute or convalescent COVID-19. The gene calls are TRBV28 and TRBJ2-6, with 8 bases matching TRBD1. The CDR3 coding sequence is TGTGCCAGCAGTTCCGGGACAGGAGTTTACTCTGGGGCCAACGTCCTGACTTTC. Protein sequence: CASSSGTGVYSGANVLTF.